The following is a T cell receptor (beta chain) sequence with its context. The target antigen is unknown. This entry is derived from a study of T cell repertoires in cytomegalovirus infection. Looking at the study overall: Researchers turned to recently identified HLA-C-restricted CMV epitopes as well as well-studied HLA-B-restricted ones.

General study findings and limits: Of the TCR beta families, the public ones yielded a cumulative frequency that identified carriers of CMV plus the relevant HLA.

TCRdb used MiXCR to reprocess the reads, holding one entry per CDR3 protein. The profile shows about a million distinct CDR3 sequences, roughly 31% of them singletons. V trimming: 2 bases; J trimming: 3 bases; junction bases outside the gene matches: 5. This CDR3 has 16 amino acids. Sequenced material: cultured CD8+ T cells from PBMCs, taken from culture after CMV antigen stimulation. The receptor was isolated from a human donor in good health (CMV status not recorded). Some clones in this sample may be carry-over from other donors' samples. The J gene is TRBJ2-1, the V gene TRBV12-3 or TRBV12-4; 9 positions agree with TRBD2. This CDR3 reads CASSLNVAGDYNEQFF. In DNA, the CDR3 is TGTGCCAGCAGTTTAAACGTAGCGGGGGACTACAATGAGCAGTTCTTC.